This TCR beta chain was recovered during a study of CD8 T cells in ankylosing spondylitis. This CDR3 region has 15 residues. Trimming removed 0 bases from V and 2 bases from J; junction bases left unmatched: 5. Germline CDR1 is SGHRS and CDR2 is YFSETQ. Quantitative 5'-RACE with molecular barcodes produced the TCR beta libraries. MiXCR, run by TCRdb on the 5' RACE reads, gives a single entry per CDR3 protein. The sample includes some 85,000 distinct CDR3 sequences, just under 9% of them seen just once. This clonotype has just a few counts. Its antigen is not known. Points from the study as a whole: Reported data indicate significant enrichment of disease-linked clones within matched ankylosing spondylitis synovial fluid. The authors found the disease-linked clones to be CD8+ and relatively rare in peripheral blood. Earlier reports found some motif variants in synovial fluid and blood in reactive arthritis. A TCR beta motif made of 7 to 9 highly homologous variants seemed typical of ankylosing spondylitis blood.

The receptor was derived from a male donor with ankylosing spondylitis. Sequencing input: blood, either unsorted or a sorted T cell fraction (not recorded which). V is TRBV5-1 and J is TRBJ2-7, with 7 bases lining up with TRBD2. The CDR3 DNA sequence: TGCGCCAGCAGCTTGGGCGGGAGTCGGGCCTACGAGCAGTACTTC. Amino acid sequence: CASSLGGSRAYEQYF. The full variable domain, in which reference TRBV5-1 and TRBJ2-7 provide the parts outside the CDR3, is KAGVTQTPRYLIKTRGQQVTLSCSPISGHRSVSWYQQTPGQGLQFLFEYFSETQRNKGNFPGRFSGRQFSNSRSEMNVSTLELGDSALYLCASSLGGSRAYEQYFGPGTRLTVT.